This T cell receptor (beta chain) was identified in a study of T cell responses to AZD1222 COVID-19 vaccine. Study outcomes and limitations: Reports say nearly half of spike-specific TCRs go after unmutated variant regions. Sampling that yielded the repertoires occurred only after the peak T cell response. Spike-wide coverage was observed for vaccine-associated CD4 TCRs, with dominant responses at 160-218 and 743-854. Following two doses of AZD1222, Spike-specific TCR breadth and depth rose.

Libraries were prepared by immunoSEQ multiplex PCR; TCRdb keeps only in-frame clonotypes and omits some of them. This sample has 75,000 to 95,000 clones, with roughly 91% found just once. As regards this clone: The antigen is unknown.

Trimming shortened V by 3 bases and J by 4 bases, and 18 bases separated the two germline ends. Germline-derived CDR1 and CDR2 are MDHEN and SYDVKM. The CDR3 totals 16 residues. This TCR came from an adult in good health. The gene calls are TRBV28 and TRBJ1-2; D not resolved. This sample comprised peripheral blood, obtained on day 0 of MenACWY control vaccination. The CDR3 region is CASSFPQHIQTYGYTF. The CDR3 DNA reads TGTGCCAGCAGTTTCCCGCAACATATTCAAACCTATGGCTACACCTTC.